This entry features one T cell receptor (beta chain) sequence. Its specific antigen is unknown. At one end the junction does not follow the germline gene, possibly because of a read error. For sequencing of the TCRbeta CDR3 region, genomic DNA was extracted from the sorted cells. TCRbeta CDR3 regions were sequenced using the immunoSEQ Assay. TCRdb obtained this table from immuneACCESS and retained in-frame rearrangements with V and J assigned. These tables miss some clones; where compared with another copy, unresolved V genes account for less than half of the shortfall, and the remainder is unexplained. The sample includes more than 60,000 clones, with 80% to 85% observed a single time. The top ten clonotypes cover 3.5% to 4.5% of the sample. This record belongs to a study of OX40 agonist ivuxolimab in advanced cancers. Broadly, across the study: Ivuxolimab, which targeted the costimulatory receptor OX40 (CD134), was an agonistic, fully human IgG2 monoclonal antibody. Intravenous ivuxolimab was administered to patients every 2 weeks at six dose levels: 0.01, 0.1, 0.3, 1.5, 3 and 10 mg/kg. Of the 50 to 55 patients in dose escalation, about 20 had hepatocellular carcinoma, some 15 had melanoma, 9 had renal cell carcinoma and 9 had head and neck cancer. In the dose-escalation cohort, 82.7% of patients were male, and the mean age was roughly 60 years, with a range of roughly 23 to 85. Prior anti-PD-1, anti-PD-L1 or anti-CTLA-4 therapy was permitted, and checkpoint inhibitors had been received by 40% to 50% of dose-escalation patients. Partial responses were achieved by three dose-escalation patients, of whom one had hepatocellular carcinoma and two had cutaneous melanoma. The point of sequencing TCRbeta in the periphery was to test whether ivuxolimab changed TCR sequence diversity and drove clonal T-cell expansion. The paper reports the monotherapy dose-escalation portion (N of about 54 patients) of the phase I ivuxolimab trial. Broad study findings and their caveats: After ivuxolimab, expanded clones were on average more numerous among CD8+ T cells than among CD4+ T cells. Low levels of normalized T-cell clonal expansion were also seen in some nonresponding patients. Clonal expansion of both CD4+ and CD8+ blood T cells was observed from baseline to week 6 at doses 0.1 to 3.0 mg/kg. The antigen specificity of the clonally expanded peripheral T cells was not determined. In partial responders in the 0.1-3.0 mg/kg groups, normalized peripheral clonal expansion was found to be among the lowest, especially among CD8+ T cells.

In the germline V gene (reference sequence), CDR1 corresponds to SSHAT and CDR2 to FNYEAQ. Measured from the cysteine to the phenylalanine, the CDR3 is 14 residues long. Of the read, only the CDR3 DNA is kept; its 42 bases are in frame from base 1. The trial excluded patients who had a history of autoimmune disease or who were on systemic immunosuppression. In every dose cohort, peripheral blood was drawn for TCR sequencing at baseline, cycle 4 day 1, and cycle 7 day 1. The samples were taken from a phase I, first-in-human, multicenter, open-label dose-escalation trial of ivuxolimab. Adults with locally advanced or metastatic head and neck squamous cell, hepatocellular, melanoma or renal cell carcinoma were enrolled in the trial. Before TCR sequencing, CD4+ T cells and CD8+ T cells from peripheral blood were sorted into separate populations.

Rearrangement joined TRBV7-7 to TRBJ2-3; no confident D gene assignment can be made. The TCR was taken from an adult with an advanced solid tumor such as melanoma, head and neck, liver or kidney cancer. The specimen was CD4+ or CD8+ T cells sorted from blood, collected in a trial of the OX40 agonist ivuxolimab. The DNA sequence is TGTGCTAGCAGCTTAGATCGGCGCACAGATACGCAGTATTTT. Its translation reads: CASSLDRRTDTQYF.